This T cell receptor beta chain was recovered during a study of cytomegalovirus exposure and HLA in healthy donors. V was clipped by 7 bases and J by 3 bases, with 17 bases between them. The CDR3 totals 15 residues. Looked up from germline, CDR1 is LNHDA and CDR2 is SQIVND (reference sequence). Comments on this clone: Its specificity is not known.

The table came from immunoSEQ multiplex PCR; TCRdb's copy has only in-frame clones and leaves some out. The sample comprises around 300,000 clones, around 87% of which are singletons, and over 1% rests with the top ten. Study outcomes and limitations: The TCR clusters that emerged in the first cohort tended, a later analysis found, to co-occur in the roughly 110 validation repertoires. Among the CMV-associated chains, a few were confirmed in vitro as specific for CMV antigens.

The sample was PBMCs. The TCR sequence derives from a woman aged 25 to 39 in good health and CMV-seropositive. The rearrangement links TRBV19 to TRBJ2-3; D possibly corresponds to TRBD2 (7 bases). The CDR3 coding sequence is TGTGCCAGTACCATGGGGGGGCTTGATACAGATACGCAGTATTTT. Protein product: CASTMGGLDTDTQYF.